In its sample, the clone carrying this T cell receptor (beta chain) was seen once. Its matching antigen is unknown. The data belong to a study of cytomegalovirus exposure and HLA in healthy donors. General study findings and limits: High sensitivity and specificity were reportedly achieved when the classifier diagnosed cytomegalovirus status. Rarity characterized most TCR sequences, yet some public TCRs appeared in many donors.

The CDR3 covers 16 residues. The V segment lost 0 bases and the J segment 5 bases; nucleotides outside the gene matches: 6. The germline gives CDR1 LGHNA, CDR2 YSLEER. The method was immunoSEQ multiplex PCR; TCRdb's version includes in-frame clones alone and lacks a portion of them. The sample includes around 160,000 clones, around 81% seen only once; the top ten take 2% to 2.5%. The sequence was collected from a man younger than 45 in good health and CMV-seropositive. The chain employs TRBV4-3 and TRBJ1-2; 10 nucleotides match TRBD1. The sample was PBMCs. The CDR3 spells CASSQEFGTGAYGYTF. Written as DNA, the CDR3 is TGCGCCAGCAGCCAAGAATTCGGGACAGGGGCGTATGGCTACACCTTC.